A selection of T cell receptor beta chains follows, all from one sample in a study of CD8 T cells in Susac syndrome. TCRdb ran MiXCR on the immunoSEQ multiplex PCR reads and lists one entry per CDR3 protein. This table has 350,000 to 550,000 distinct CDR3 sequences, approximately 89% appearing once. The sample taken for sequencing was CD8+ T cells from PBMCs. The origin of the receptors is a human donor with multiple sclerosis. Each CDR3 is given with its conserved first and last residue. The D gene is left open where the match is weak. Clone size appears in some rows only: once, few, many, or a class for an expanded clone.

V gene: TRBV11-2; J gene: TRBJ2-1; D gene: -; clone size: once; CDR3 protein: CASSSTNSNEQFF; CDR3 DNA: TGTGCCAGCAGCTCCACCAACAGCAATGAGCAGTTCTTC
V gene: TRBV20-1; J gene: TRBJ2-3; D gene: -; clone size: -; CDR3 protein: CSAHFSRAPVF; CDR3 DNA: TGCAGTGCTCATTTTAGCCGGGCCCCCGTTTTT
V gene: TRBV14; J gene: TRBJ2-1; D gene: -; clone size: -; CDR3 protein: CASRQTGAGPSYNEQFF; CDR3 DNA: TGTGCCAGCAGGCAAACGGGGGCGGGACCCTCCTACAATGAGCAGTTCTTC
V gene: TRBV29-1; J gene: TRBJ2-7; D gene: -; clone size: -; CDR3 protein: CSVETGSYEQYF; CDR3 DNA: TGCAGCGTAGAGACGGGATCCTACGAGCAGTACTTC
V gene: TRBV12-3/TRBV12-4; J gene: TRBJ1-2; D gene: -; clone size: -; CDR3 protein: CASSFEKRNYGYTF; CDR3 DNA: TGTGCCAGCAGTTTCGAGAAGCGAAACTATGGCTACACCTTC
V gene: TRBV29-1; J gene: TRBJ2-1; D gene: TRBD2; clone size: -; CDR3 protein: CSVDPPGLAELHYNEQFF; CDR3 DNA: TGCAGCGTTGACCCCCCCGGACTAGCGGAACTCCACTACAATGAGCAGTTCTTC
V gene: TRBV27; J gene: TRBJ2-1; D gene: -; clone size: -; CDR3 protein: CAASLRRYNEQFF; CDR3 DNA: TGTGCCGCCTCCCTCAGGCGTTACAATGAGCAGTTCTTC
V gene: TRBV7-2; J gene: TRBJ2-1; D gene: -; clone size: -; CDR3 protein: CASSGGGPGANYNEQFF; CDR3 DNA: TGTGCCAGCAGCGGTGGAGGGCCGGGGGCGAACTACAATGAGCAGTTCTTC
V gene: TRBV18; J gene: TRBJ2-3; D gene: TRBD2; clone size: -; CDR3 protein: CASSRSGGYTDTQYF; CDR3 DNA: TGTGCCAGCTCACGGAGCGGGGGGTACACAGATACGCAGTATTTT
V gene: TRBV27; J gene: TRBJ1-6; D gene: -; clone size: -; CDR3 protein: CASTPGGFRPPLHF; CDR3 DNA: TGTGCCAGCACCCCCGGGGGTTTTAGGCCACCCCTCCACTTT
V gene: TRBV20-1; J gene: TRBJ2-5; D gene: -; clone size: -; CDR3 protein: CSARPFTGAGETQYF; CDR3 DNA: TGCAGTGCTAGACCCTTTACGGGGGCGGGGGAGACCCAGTACTTC
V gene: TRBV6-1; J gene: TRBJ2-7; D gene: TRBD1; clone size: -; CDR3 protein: CASSEGTGDSYEQYF; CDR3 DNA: TGTGCCAGCAGTGAAGGGACAGGGGATTCCTACGAGCAGTACTTC
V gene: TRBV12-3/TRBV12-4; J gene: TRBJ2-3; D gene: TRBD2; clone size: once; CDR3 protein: CASRAIAGGSTDTQYF; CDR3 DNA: TGTGCCAGCAGGGCGATAGCGGGGGGGAGCACAGATACGCAGTATTTT
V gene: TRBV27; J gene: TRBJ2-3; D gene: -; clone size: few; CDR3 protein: CASSLSGQGSADTQYF; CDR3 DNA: TGTGCCAGCAGTTTATCCGGGCAGGGTTCGGCAGATACGCAGTATTTT
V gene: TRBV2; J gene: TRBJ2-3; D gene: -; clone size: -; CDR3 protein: CASSDPLATDTQYF; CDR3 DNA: TGTGCCAGCAGTGACCCCCTAGCAACAGATACGCAGTATTTT
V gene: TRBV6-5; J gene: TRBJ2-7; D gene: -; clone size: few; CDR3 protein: CASSYTAGKLYEQYF; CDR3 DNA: TGTGCCAGCAGTTACACGGCGGGAAAGCTCTACGAGCAGTACTTC
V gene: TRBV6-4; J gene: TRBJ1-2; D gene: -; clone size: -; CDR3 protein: CASSNTNRETNYGYTF; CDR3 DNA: TGTGCCAGCAGTAACACTAACAGGGAAACAAACTATGGCTACACCTTC
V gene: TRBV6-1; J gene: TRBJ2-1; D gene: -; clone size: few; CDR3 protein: CASSELRGAGNEQFF; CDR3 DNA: TGTGCCAGCAGTGAATTACGGGGGGCGGGTAATGAGCAGTTCTTC
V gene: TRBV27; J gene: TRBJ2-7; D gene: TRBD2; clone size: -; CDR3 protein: CASSSGLAGEGTYEQYF; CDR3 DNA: TGTGCCAGCAGTTCCGGACTAGCGGGAGAGGGGACCTACGAGCAGTACTTC
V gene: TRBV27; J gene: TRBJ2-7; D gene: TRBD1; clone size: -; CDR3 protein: CASSHRGYEQYF; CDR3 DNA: TGTGCCAGCAGTCACAGGGGCTACGAGCAGTACTTC
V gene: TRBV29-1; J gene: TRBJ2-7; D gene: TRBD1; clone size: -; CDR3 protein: CSVWTGQTYEQYF; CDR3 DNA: TGCAGCGTTTGGACAGGGCAAACCTACGAGCAGTACTTC
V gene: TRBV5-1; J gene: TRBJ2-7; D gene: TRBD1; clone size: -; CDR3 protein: CASSLTGTAEQYF; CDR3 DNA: TGCGCCAGCAGCTTGACCGGGACAGCCGAGCAGTACTTC
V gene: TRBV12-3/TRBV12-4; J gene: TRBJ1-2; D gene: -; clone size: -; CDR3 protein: CASSRTGEPGYTF; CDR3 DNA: TGTGCCAGCAGCCGGACGGGAGAGCCTGGCTACACCTTC
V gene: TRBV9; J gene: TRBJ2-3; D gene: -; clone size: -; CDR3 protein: CASSPNQGYTQYF; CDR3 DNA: TGTGCCAGCAGCCCCAACCAAGGGTATACGCAGTATTTT
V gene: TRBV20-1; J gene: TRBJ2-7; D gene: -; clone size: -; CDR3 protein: CSAPYPGPYSYEQYF; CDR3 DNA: TGCAGTGCTCCGTACCCGGGCCCCTACTCCTACGAGCAGTACTTC
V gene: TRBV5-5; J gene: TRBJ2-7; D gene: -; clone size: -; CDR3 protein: CASSLEFPGSDEQYF; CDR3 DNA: TGTGCCAGCAGCTTGGAGTTCCCAGGGTCCGACGAGCAGTACTTC
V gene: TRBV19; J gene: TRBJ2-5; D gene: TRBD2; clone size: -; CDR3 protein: CASSRRGRAGETQYF; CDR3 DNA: TGTGCCAGTAGTCGGAGAGGGAGGGCCGGAGAGACCCAGTACTTC
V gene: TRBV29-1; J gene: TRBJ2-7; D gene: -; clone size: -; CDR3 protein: CSVEDKAGYEQYF; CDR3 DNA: TGCAGCGTTGAAGATAAGGCTGGCTACGAGCAGTACTTC
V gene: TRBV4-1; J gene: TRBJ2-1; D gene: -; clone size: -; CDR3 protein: CASTLRWGLNNEQFF; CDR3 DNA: TGCGCCAGCACCCTTCGGTGGGGACTCAACAATGAGCAGTTCTTC
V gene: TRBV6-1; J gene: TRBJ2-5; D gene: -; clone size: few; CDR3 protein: CASTEVRIQYF; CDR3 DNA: TGTGCCAGCACCGAAGTTCGGATCCAGTACTTC